These 5 T cell receptor beta chains were sequenced from one sample in a study of blood T cell repertoires in COVID-19. Sequencing used immunoSEQ multiplex PCR; TCRdb keeps in-frame clones, though not all of them. This table has 45,000 to 50,000 clones, 70% to 90% appearing once. The sequenced sample consisted of peripheral blood. These TCRs come from a woman over 75 with COVID-19, enrolled during active disease.

The V gene is TRBV3-1 (or the pseudogene TRBV3-2), the J gene TRBJ1-4; 7 bases are a match to TRBD1. The trim removed 4 bases at V and 4 bases at J, leaving 3 bases unmatched. CDR3 length: 14 amino acids. In germline, CDR1 is LGHDT, CDR2 YNNKEL (reference sequence). The CDR3 DNA reads as TGTGCCAGCAGCCGCCGGGACAGTAATGAAAAACTGTTTTTT. The encoded protein is CASSRRDSNEKLFF.

The genes are TRBV5-5 and TRBJ1-4, with 8 bases fitting TRBD1. V shed 5 bases, J shed 7 bases, and the junction held 7 bases outside the gene matches. CDR1 and CDR2 from the germline V gene are SGHKS and YYEKEE (reference sequence). This CDR3 has 14 amino acids. The CDR3 sequence is CASSFSGGSEKLFF. DNA for the CDR3: TGTGCCAGCAGTTTCTCAGGGGGCTCTGAAAAACTGTTTTTT.

V is TRBV10-1 and J is TRBJ1-5, with D maybe TRBD1 (5 bases). Between the trimmed V and J ends, which lost 0 bases and 6 bases, there was a span of 9 bases. The CDR3 runs 14 residues. CDR1 and CDR2 from the germline V gene are WNHNN and SYGVQD (reference sequence). The CDR3 nucleotides read TGCGCCAGCAGTGAGTCAGGGGAGGGTCAGCCCCAGCATTTT. Translated: CASSESGEGQPQHF.

The chain employs TRBV6-1 and TRBJ2-2, with TRBD1 identical over 8 bases. This CDR3 is 14 amino acids long. Trimming at V came to 11 bases and at J to 4 bases, leaving 9 bases not matched to a gene. Germline V gives CDR1 MNHNS, CDR2 SASEGT. CDR3 in DNA: TGTGCCGGAGCCAGGACAGGGAGCACCGGGGAGCTGTTTTTT. It encodes CAGARTGSTGELFF.

The V and J genes are TRBV2 and TRBJ1-5; D might be TRBD1 (6 bases). The CDR3 has 16 amino acids. Deletions cut 2 bases from V and 4 bases from J, with 15 bases between. Per the germline V gene, CDR1 is SNHLY and CDR2 is FYNNEI. This CDR3 is CASSERARGANQPQHF. The CDR3 bases are TGTGCCAGCAGTGAAAGGGCCAGGGGTGCAAATCAGCCCCAGCATTTT. Variable domain in full (rest from reference TRBV2 and TRBJ1-5): EPEVTQTPSHQVTQMGQEVILRCVPISNHLYFYWYRQILGQKVEFLVSFYNNEISEKSEIFDDQFSVERPDGSNFTLKIRSTKLEDSAMYFCASSERARGANQPQHFGDGTRLSIL.